This passage covers 15 T cell receptor beta chains from one sample sequenced in a study of chemoradiotherapy in HPV16-positive cancers. Produced via immunoSEQ multiplex PCR; TCRdb's table is partial and in-frame only. The repertoire has about 8,400 clones, 70% to 90% of them found once; the top ten carry roughly 3.7%. The sample consisted of tumor tissue, taken from a patient who underwent chemoradiotherapy. These receptors were obtained from a human donor with HPV-associated anogenital cancer.

The V gene is TRBV29-1, the J gene TRBJ2-1, with 10 bases identical to TRBD2. Germline CDR1 SQVTM, CDR2 ANQGSEA. With 5 bases clipped from V and 2 bases from J, the junction kept 6 bases outside the gene matches. The CDR3 has 15 residues. Written as DNA, the CDR3 is TGCAGCGTTCGGGCTAGCGGGGGTGCCTACAATGAGCAGTTCTTC. It is translated as CSVRASGGAYNEQFF.

V usage is TRBV25-1 and J usage is TRBJ2-5; D is perhaps TRBD1 (6 bases). Trimming left V 4 bases short and J 0 bases short, with 9 bases between. The CDR3 spans 14 residues. CDR1 is MGHDK and CDR2 is SYGVNS in the germline V gene. The CDR3 DNA is TGTGCCAGCAGTGGCCGGACAGACCAAGAGACCCAGTACTTC. Residues: CASSGRTDQETQYF.

The chain links TRBV27 to TRBJ1-1, with a tentative D call TRBD1 (5 bases). Germline-derived CDR1 and CDR2 are MNHEY and SMNVEV (reference sequence). Trimming took 2 bases from V and 5 from J, leaving 15 bases between them. The CDR3 totals 15 residues. The CDR3 protein is CASSLKGLGATEAFF. The DNA of the CDR3 is TGTGCCAGCAGTTTAAAGGGGCTCGGGGCAACTGAAGCTTTCTTT.

This chain joins TRBV5-1 and TRBJ1-6, with D possibly TRBD1 on 6 matching bases. With 3 bases removed from V and 8 bases from J, the gap between germline ends came to 15 bases. This CDR3 region has 15 residues. Germline CDR1 and CDR2: SGHRS and YFSETQ. This CDR3 is CASSWEDSNDSPLHF. As DNA, the CDR3 is TGCGCCAGCAGCTGGGAGGACAGCAACGATTCACCCCTCCACTTT.

This clone occurred once. Other DNA variants within this sample encode the same CDR3. The chain carries TRBV5-1 and TRBJ1-2; D not certain. Trimming cost V 0 bases and J 8 bases, with 14 bases left between them. The CDR3 runs to 14 residues. Germline-derived CDR1 and CDR2 are SGHRS and YFSETQ. CDR3 sequence reads: CASSLEPVSSGYTF. CDR3 nucleotides: TGCGCCAGCAGCTTGGAGCCGGTTTCTTCCGGCTACACCTTC.

This clone was recorded a few times. J is TRBJ2-3 and V is TRBV2, with TRBD1 identical over 8 bases. CDR1 is SNHLY and CDR2 is FYNNEI in the germline V gene. V shed 5 bases, J shed 2 bases, and the junction held 3 bases outside the gene matches. This CDR3 contains 14 residues. CDR3 protein: CASSLQGDTDTQYF. CDR3 coding DNA: TGTGCCAGCAGTCTACAGGGGGACACAGATACGCAGTATTTT.

The chain is built from TRBV9 and TRBJ1-3; 9 nucleotides align to TRBD1. The CDR3 is made up of 15 amino acids. The junction had 2 bases not matched to a gene; V was cut back by 4 bases and J by 0 bases. Germline V gives CDR1 SGDLS, CDR2 YYNGEE. CDR3 DNA sequence: TGTGCCAGCAGCATGGACAGGGGCTCTGGAAACACCATATATTTT. This translates into CASSMDRGSGNTIYF.

A note on this clone: In the same sample, other DNA sequences code for this CDR3. V is TRBV5-1 and J is TRBJ2-7; 12 bases match TRBD2. V shed 4 bases and J 3 bases; nucleotides not matched to a gene: 2. Per germline, CDR1 SGHRS and CDR2 YFSETQ. The CDR3 is 14 amino acids. The CDR3: CASSLTSGGYEQYV. In DNA, the CDR3 is TGCGCCAGCAGCCTGACTAGCGGGGGCTACGAGCAGTACGTC.

The V gene is TRBV18, the J gene TRBJ1-2; 8 bases match TRBD1. V gave up 3 bases and J gave up 6 bases; unmatched junction bases: 3. The length of the CDR3 is 13 residues. In germline, CDR1 is KGHSH, CDR2 LQKENI. CDR3 loop: CASSPTGGNGYTF. For the CDR3, the DNA is TGTGCCAGCTCACCTACAGGGGGTAATGGCTACACCTTC. The full variable domain, rest sourced from reference TRBV18 and TRBJ1-2, is NAGVMQNPRHLVRRRGQEARLRCSPMKGHSHVYWYRQLPEEGLKFMVYLQKENIIDESGMPKERFSAEFPKEGPSILRIQQVVRGDSAAYFCASSPTGGNGYTFGSGTRLTVV.

The genes are TRBV18 and TRBJ1-1; weak D call: TRBD1 (5 bases). Trimming took 6 bases from V and 3 from J, leaving 23 bases between them. In germline, CDR1 is KGHSH, CDR2 LQKENI. This CDR3 is built from 17 residues. The CDR3 nucleotides are TGTGCCAGCTCCCCCACGGGGCAGGGTGTGATGGACACTGAAGCTTTCTTT. Protein: CASSPTGQGVMDTEAFF.

This clone appeared once. The chain couples TRBV11-1 to TRBJ1-1; TRBD1 might be the D (5 bases). Trimming took 1 base from V and 2 from J, leaving 11 bases between them. The CDR3 consists of 15 residues. Germline CDR1 and CDR2: SGHAT and FQDESV (reference sequence). CDR3 in DNA: TGTGCCAGCAGCTTAGGGACAAGCCGAAACACTGAAGCTTTCTTT. Translation: CASSLGTSRNTEAFF. Supplemented by reference TRBV11-1 and TRBJ1-1, the full variable domain reads EAEVAQSPRYKITEKSQAVAFWCDPISGHATLYWYRQILGQGPELLVQFQDESVVDDSQLPKDRFSAERLKGVDSTLKIQPAELGDSAMYLCASSLGTSRNTEAFFGQGTRLTVV.

The rearrangement joins TRBV2 to TRBJ2-2, with 13 bases identical to TRBD2. Trimming at V came to 4 bases and at J to 5 bases, leaving 1 base not matched to a gene. Germline V lookup: CDR1 SNHLY, CDR2 FYNNEI. CDR3 size: 15 residues. In DNA form, the CDR3 reads TGTGCCAGCAGTGTACTAGCGGGGGGGACCGGGGAGCTGTTTTTT. As protein: CASSVLAGGTGELFF.

The J gene is TRBJ1-5, the V gene TRBV7-9; weak D call: TRBD1 (5 bases). This CDR3 is 15 amino acids long. V gave up 0 bases and J gave up 11 bases, with 17 bases separating them. The germline V gene has CDR1 SEHNR and CDR2 FQNEAQ (reference sequence). In DNA form, the CDR3 reads TGTGCCAGCAGCTTAGCAGACCAGGGCCCCTTAACCCAGCATTTT. It yields the protein CASSLADQGPLTQHF. The full variable domain, completed using reference TRBV7-9 and TRBJ1-5, is DTGVSQNPRHKITKRGQNVTFRCDPISEHNRLYWYRQTLGQGPEFLTYFQNEAQLEKSRLLSDRFSAERPKGSFSTLEIQRTEQGDSAMYLCASSLADQGPLTQHFGDGTRLSIL.

This chain links TRBV29-1 with TRBJ1-3; D is uncertain. Trimming left V 6 bases short and J 4 bases short, with 7 bases between. The CDR3 is 11 amino acids. Germline V gene data show CDR1 as SQVTM and CDR2 as ANQGSEA. This chain's CDR3 is CSVEQGNTIYF. The CDR3 DNA reads as TGCAGCGTGGAACAGGGAAACACCATATATTTT.

This clone was seen just once. The chain couples TRBV4-2 to TRBJ1-2; 8 bases fit TRBD1. The CDR3 runs to 13 residues. CDR1 and CDR2 (germline): LGHNA, YNFKEQ. Trimming cost V 5 bases and J 7 bases; bases outside gene matches: 6. In DNA form, the CDR3 reads TGTGCCAGCAGCGAGGACAGGGTGAGTGGCTACACCTTC. As protein: CASSEDRVSGYTF.